Described below is a single T cell receptor (beta chain) sequence and its context. This clonotype was seen repeatedly, ten times or more. Its antigen is not yet known. One base away there is no much larger clone; base qualities are not given. Libraries came from 5' RACE. Sequenced on a NextSeq 500. The TCR library protocol attached a unique molecular identifier to each TCR cDNA molecule to allow correction of PCR and sequencing errors. The authors' analysis ran thus. TCR identification, UMI-based error correction and CDR3 extraction were performed with Decombinator tools. TCRs above a frequency of 2 per 1,000, corresponding to the top 1% of the tumor frequency distribution, were defined as expanded. Rényi diversity was computed with the R vegan package after subsampling each repertoire 100 times to 5,000 TCRs. CDR3 similarity networks were built from amino acid triplet string-kernel similarity, connecting CDR3s with pairwise similarity above 0.82. TCRdb trimmed the raw reads at Q25, called clones with MiXCR and kept productive beta chains. Each entry is one CDR3 protein sequence, shown with its most common DNA and genes. These V and J calls rely on TCRdb rather than the paper's analysis. Across this sample there are 20,000 to 25,000 distinct CDR3 sequences, with about 4.5% seen only once. 7.4% of the sample rests with the top ten.

The data belong to a study of spatial heterogeneity in lung cancer (dated 2019 in TCRdb). As for the study more broadly: Beta-chain transcripts were consistently detected in greater numbers than alpha-chain transcripts, which likely reflected higher beta-chain transcript abundance. At surgery, both alpha and beta chains were TCR-sequenced in around 240 tumor regions, some 64 matched nontumor lung samples and a few dozen PBMC samples. In the raw uncorrected reads, each unique combination of TCR and UMI appeared on average more than ten times. The study quantitatively compared TCR alpha and beta repertoires across multiple tumor regions, matched nontumor lung and blood in non-small cell lung cancer. Nonsynonymous mutation counts, determined by whole-exome sequencing of tumor tissue, were related to TCR repertoire features.

The germline V gene encodes CDR1 SGHRS and CDR2 YFSETQ. V was cut back by 4 bases and J by 5 bases, leaving a gap of 6 bases between them. Including cysteine and phenylalanine, the CDR3 has 11 amino acids. The DNA shown is the 33-base CDR3, in frame from base 1. What this sample's time point label stands for: sample taken at primary tumor resection. Donors were over 60 patients with early-stage, untreated non-small cell lung cancer from the lung TRACERx cohort. TCR sequencing used whole RNA extracted from tumor and nontumor lung tissue, or from cryopreserved PBMC samples, without cell sorting. A patient was chosen for TCR sequencing only when enough RNA was available from at least two tumor regions. Paper-wide results and their limitations: Additional single-cell paired TCR alpha and beta sequencing was considered necessary to confirm, at a functional level, the hypothesis that regional TCRs recognize regional mutations. Ubiquitous expanded tumor TCRs were detected in blood more often at tumor resection than at routine follow-up.

Rearrangement joined TRBV5-1 to TRBJ2-5, with the D gene uncertain. Here the sequenced sample was PBMCs, taken at surgery. This clonotype was sampled from a male donor with early-stage non-small cell lung cancer. For the CDR3, the sequence is CASSPGETQYF. The nucleotide sequence reads as follows: TGCGCCAGCAGCCCTGGTGAGACCCAGTACTTC. With the rest looked up from the reference TRBV5-1 and TRBJ2-5 genes rather than sequenced, the full variable domain is KAGVTQTPRYLIKTRGQQVTLSCSPISGHRSVSWYQQTPGQGLQFLFEYFSETQRNKGNFPGRFSGRQFSNSRSEMNVSTLELGDSALYLCASSPGETQYFGPGTRLLVL.